A selection of T cell receptor beta chains follows, all from one sample in a study of regulatory T cells in long-lasting Graves disease. MiXCR was run by TCRdb on the multiplex PCR reads, yielding one entry per CDR3 protein. The table includes about 210,000 distinct CDR3 sequences, less than 20% detected once. These data also featured in a second study, about T cells in Graves' hyperthyroidism and ophthalmopathy.

The material was peripheral blood mononuclear cells (PBMCs), obtained at new diagnosis, from a patient treated with antithyroid drugs. Receptors were obtained from a woman aged 25 to 45 with Graves disease. The CDR3 runs from the conserved cysteine through the conserved F or W.

V gene: TRBV6-2/TRBV6-3
CDR3 length: 18
CDR3 protein: CASRPFSGSFEGQETQYF

V gene: TRBV10-3
CDR3 length: 14
CDR3 protein: CAISETGDSTEAFF

V gene: TRBV19
CDR3 length: 14
CDR3 protein: CASSISGQNSPLHF

V gene: TRBV18
CDR3 length: 13
CDR3 protein: CATGTGLNTEAFF

V gene: TRBV6-1
CDR3 length: 16
CDR3 protein: CASSNRLAGAGDTQYF

V gene: TRBV30
CDR3 length: 13
CDR3 protein: CAWRSALNTEAFF

V gene: TRBV5-1
CDR3 length: 17
CDR3 protein: CASTRTSGAVSTGELFF

V gene: TRBV2
CDR3 length: 14
CDR3 protein: CATSGQGMGETQYF

V gene: TRBV11-2
CDR3 length: 18
CDR3 protein: CASSSYTRDRRLPGELFF

V gene: TRBV9
CDR3 length: 15
CDR3 protein: CASSVGPSINYGYTF

V gene: TRBV9
CDR3 length: 14
CDR3 protein: CASSVKGVQDTQYF

V gene: TRBV5-4
CDR3 length: 13
CDR3 protein: CASSPYPAYGYTF

V gene: TRBV11-3
CDR3 length: 16
CDR3 protein: CASSLNLASGIHEQYF

V gene: TRBV9
CDR3 length: 16
CDR3 protein: CASSVGKGQGVHGYTF

V gene: TRBV15
CDR3 length: 17
CDR3 protein: CATSRVRRGELQETQYF

V gene: TRBV20-1
CDR3 length: 15
CDR3 protein: CSARPGRGQGSPLHF

V gene: TRBV18
CDR3 length: 18
CDR3 protein: CASSGRGAGAAGPETQYF

V gene: TRBV2
CDR3 length: 12
CDR3 protein: CASTGDGYEQYF

V gene: TRBV13
CDR3 length: 16
CDR3 protein: CASSPRGGVTRGEQFF

V gene: TRBV7-9
CDR3 length: 14
CDR3 protein: CASSPDRVNQPQHF

V gene: TRBV4-1
CDR3 length: 15
CDR3 protein: CASSRTLGANTEAFF

V gene: TRBV11-1
CDR3 length: 15
CDR3 protein: CASSLGGGPTDTQYF

V gene: TRBV18
CDR3 length: 17
CDR3 protein: CASCGLTGNPHRCEQYF

V gene: TRBV7-2
CDR3 length: 16
CDR3 protein: CASSLIGSGGLLEQYF

V gene: TRBV7-9
CDR3 length: 13
CDR3 protein: CASSFPPRETQYF

V gene: TRBV7-2
CDR3 length: 15
CDR3 protein: CASRVGQGSYNEQFF

V gene: TRBV7-9
CDR3 length: 12
CDR3 protein: CASSSLGGKWYF

V gene: TRBV6-1
CDR3 length: 15
CDR3 protein: CASRSLEGTNTEAFF

V gene: TRBV7-9
CDR3 length: 14
CDR3 protein: CASSSGVHYNEQFF

V gene: TRBV28
CDR3 length: 15
CDR3 protein: CASSLSGSAPNEQFF

V gene: TRBV12-3/TRBV12-4
CDR3 length: 14
CDR3 protein: CATKRSTDIIEAFF

V gene: TRBV2
CDR3 length: 15
CDR3 protein: CASRGDRALNQPQHF

V gene: TRBV12-3/TRBV12-4
CDR3 length: 12
CDR3 protein: CASSPQSAEAFF

V gene: TRBV12-3/TRBV12-4
CDR3 length: 16
CDR3 protein: CASRDLAGRFRETQYF

V gene: TRBV5-6
CDR3 length: 14
CDR3 protein: CASSSTGPNYSYTF

V gene: TRBV29-1
CDR3 length: 12
CDR3 protein: CSGKGWNTEAFF

V gene: TRBV12-3/TRBV12-4
CDR3 length: 14
CDR3 protein: CASSLGRISYEQYF